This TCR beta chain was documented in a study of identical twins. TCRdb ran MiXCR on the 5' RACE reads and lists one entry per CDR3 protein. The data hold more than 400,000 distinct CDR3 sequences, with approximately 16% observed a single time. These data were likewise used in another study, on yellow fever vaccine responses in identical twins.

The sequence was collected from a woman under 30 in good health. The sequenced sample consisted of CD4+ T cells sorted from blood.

The CDR3 coding sequence is TGTGCCAGCAGTTCCTGGACTAGCGGGGTTCTTTACAATGAGCAGTTCTTC. The encoded protein is CASSSWTSGVLYNEQFF. The chain is built from TRBV28 and TRBJ2-1; TRBD2 matches 12 bases. V shed 4 bases, J shed 4 bases, and the junction held 8 bases outside the gene matches. Germline lookup yields CDR1 MDHEN and CDR2 SYDVKM. CDR3 size: 17 residues.